A single sample gave rise to the 10 T cell receptor beta chains below, sequenced in a study of blood T cell repertoires in COVID-19. TCRdb keeps only in-frame clones here, not all; method: immunoSEQ multiplex PCR. The data contain over 60,000 clones, around 77% of them singletons. The sample was peripheral blood. The receptors come from a human donor in a cohort sampled during active COVID-19.

The chain has TRBV19 and TRBJ1-2; TRBD1 agrees at 9 bases. Unmatched junction bases numbered 9, after V lost 6 bases and J lost 7 bases. The CDR3 sequence is 14 residues long. Per the germline V gene, CDR1 is LNHDA and CDR2 is SQIVND (reference sequence). This chain's CDR3 is CASSSTGGYGGYTF. The CDR3 bases are TGTGCCAGTAGCTCGACAGGGGGGTACGGTGGCTACACCTTC.

The chain has TRBV14 and TRBJ2-7; D perhaps matches TRBD1 (6 bases). CDR1 SGHDN and CDR2 FVKESK come from the germline V gene. The CDR3 loop spans 13 amino acids. V lost 5 bases and J lost 6, with 14 bases in between. CDR3 residues: CASSEGSRGEQYF. The CDR3 coding sequence is TGTGCCAGCAGCGAGGGAAGCAGGGGCGAGCAGTACTTC.

The chain combines TRBV12-3 or TRBV12-4 with TRBJ2-7, with a weak D call TRBD1 (5 bases). Trimming removed 6 bases from V and 0 bases from J, with 9 bases in between. The CDR3 is 13 residues long. The CDR3 DNA sequence: TGTGCCAGCAGCCTGGGGCGCTCCTACGAGCAGTACTTC. Protein sequence: CASSLGRSYEQYF.

The sample holds one count of this clone. The CDR3 region is CASSLGQGMAQYF. The CDR3 DNA sequence: TGTGCCAGCAGCCTGGGACAGGGGATGGCGCAGTACTTC. The rearrangement uses TRBV7-2 and TRBJ2-7, with 10 bases identical to TRBD1. Trimming took 5 bases from V and 9 from J; bases not matched to a gene: 7. Per germline, CDR1 SGHTA and CDR2 FQGNSA. This CDR3 has 13 amino acids.

There are a few counts of this clone. V usage is TRBV27 and J usage is TRBJ1-1, with 9 bases fitting TRBD1. From germline, CDR1 is MNHEY and CDR2 SMNVEV (reference sequence). This CDR3 comprises 15 residues. With V trimmed by 4 bases and J by 5 bases, 8 bases remained unmatched. CDR3 amino acids: CASSYLDRGGTEAFF. The CDR3 nucleotides are TGTGCCAGCAGTTACCTGGACAGGGGAGGGACTGAAGCTTTCTTT.

The chain recombines TRBV9 with TRBJ2-3; 15 nucleotides align to TRBD2. The length of the CDR3 is 22 residues. Germline CDR1 and CDR2: SGDLS and YYNGEE. V trimming: 3 bases; J trimming: 2 bases; junction bases outside the gene matches: 19. This CDR3 is CASSGREGPRTSGRDYTDTQYF. The CDR3 DNA reads as TGTGCCAGCAGCGGGAGGGAGGGGCCGCGGACTAGCGGGAGGGATTACACAGATACGCAGTATTTT.

The genes are TRBV5-1 and TRBJ2-7, with TRBD2 matching over 9 bases. From germline, CDR1 is SGHRS and CDR2 YFSETQ. J gave up 6 bases and V 5 bases, and 6 bases lay outside the gene matches. The CDR3 is 13 amino acids. Written as DNA, the CDR3 is TGCGCCAGCAGTTTAGCGGGAGTGGGCGAGCAGTACTTC. It encodes CASSLAGVGEQYF.

The V gene is TRBV24-1, the J gene TRBJ2-1; 8 bases map to TRBD2. The germline gives CDR1 KGHDR, CDR2 SFDVKD. There are 16 residues in the CDR3. V gave up 0 bases and J gave up 4 bases; unmatched junction bases: 4. CDR3 sequence (DNA): TGTGCCACCAGTGATTTGAGCGGGAGTGGTTACAATGAGCAGTTCTTC. It specifies CATSDLSGSGYNEQFF.

This chain links TRBV28 with TRBJ1-4; 9 bases align to TRBD1. J was trimmed by 4 bases and V by 3 bases; bases with no gene match: 3. Germline V gene data show CDR1 as MDHEN and CDR2 as SYDVKM. CDR3 size: 15 residues. For the CDR3, the DNA is TGTGCCAGCAGTTTTGGGGGACAGGGTAATGAAAAACTGTTTTTT. It specifies CASSFGGQGNEKLFF.

This clone was seen more than once but under ten times. The rearrangement links TRBV5-4 to TRBJ2-7; possibly TRBD2 for D (6 bases). V was pared by 3 bases and J by 6 bases, with 16 bases between. Germline V CDR1 and CDR2: SGHNT, YYREEE (reference sequence). The CDR3 length is 14 residues. The CDR3 protein is CASSWGLRSGEQYF. The CDR3 DNA is TGTGCCAGCAGCTGGGGACTGAGGAGTGGCGAGCAGTACTTC.